These T cell receptor beta chains were read from a single sample in a study of blood T cell repertoires in COVID-19. Repertoires were generated with immunoSEQ multiplex PCR, while TCRdb's copy carries only in-frame clones and drops some. The table includes roughly 70,000 clones, about 88% detected once. The sample was peripheral blood. The receptors derive from a man aged 70-80 years with acute or convalescent COVID-19. The CDR3 runs from the conserved cysteine through the conserved F or W. Each record gives: J gene, V gene, D gene, clone size, CDR3 protein, CDR3 DNA. The D gene is left open where the match is weak. Clone size is shown for a subset of rows, as once, few, many or a class of expanded clone.

TRBJ1-5,TRBV2,-,once,CASSEGGEPQHF,TGTGCCAGCAGTGAAGGGGGCGAGCCCCAGCATTTT
TRBJ2-5,TRBV5-4,TRBD1,-,CASSHRRDSQETQYF,TGTGCCAGCAGCCACCGCCGGGACAGCCAAGAGACCCAGTACTTC
TRBJ2-6,TRBV5-4,-,-,CASSLPGSSGANVLTF,TGTGCCAGCAGCTTGCCTGGGAGCTCTGGGGCCAACGTCCTGACTTTC
TRBJ1-2,TRBV7-9,-,once,CASRPEDSNYGYTF,TGTGCCAGCAGACCCGAGGATTCTAACTATGGCTACACCTTC
TRBJ2-5,TRBV27,-,-,CASSLSRETQYF,TGTGCCAGCAGTTTATCGAGAGAGACCCAGTACTTC
TRBJ1-2,TRBV11-2,-,few,CASSSPIRGPYGYTF,TGTGCCAGCAGCTCACCGATCCGAGGTCCCTATGGCTACACCTTC
TRBJ2-4,TRBV3-1/TRBV3-2,TRBD2,once,CASSQAGLAGGLAKNIQYF,TGTGCCAGCAGCCAAGCAGGACTAGCGGGGGGTTTAGCCAAAAACATTCAGTACTTC
TRBJ1-2,TRBV2,TRBD1,-,CASSELDRAYGYTF,TGTGCCAGCAGTGAGCTAGACAGGGCCTACGGCTACACCTTC
TRBJ2-1,TRBV11-3,-,-,CASSEGVGGSYNEQFF,TGTGCCAGCAGCGAGGGGGTAGGGGGCTCCTACAATGAGCAGTTCTTC
TRBJ2-2,TRBV4-3,TRBD1,-,CASSHNRGGTGELFF,TGCGCCAGCAGCCACAACAGGGGTGGGACCGGGGAGCTGTTTTTT
TRBJ1-6,TRBV30,-,once,CAWSGKVSDFVSPLHF,TGTGCCTGGAGTGGGAAGGTGTCGGACTTTGTTTCACCCCTCCACTTT
TRBJ1-4,TRBV5-1,-,-,CASSLEGVGAKLFF,TGCGCCAGCAGCTTGGAAGGGGTGGGGGCAAAACTGTTTTTT
TRBJ1-2,TRBV10-2,TRBD1,-,CASSELRGTGRFYGYTF,TGCGCCAGCAGTGAGCTTAGAGGGACAGGGAGGTTCTATGGCTACACCTTC
TRBJ1-2,TRBV13,TRBD1,-,CASSGDSATNYGYTF,TGTGCCAGCAGTGGGGACAGCGCAACTAACTATGGCTACACCTTC
TRBJ1-4,TRBV7-2,-,once,CASRPNRQVNEKLFF,TGTGCCAGCAGACCTAATCGACAGGTTAATGAAAAACTGTTTTTT
TRBJ1-1,TRBV2,TRBD1,-,CASRGQMNTEAFF,TGTGCCAGCAGGGGACAGATGAACACTGAAGCTTTCTTT
TRBJ1-2,TRBV7-9,TRBD1,-,CASSFPRDRDGYTF,TGTGCCAGCAGCTTTCCCCGGGACAGGGATGGCTACACCTTC
TRBJ2-7,TRBV6-1,TRBD1,-,CASSALRTGDDYEQYF,TGTGCCAGCAGTGCCCTAAGGACAGGGGACGACTACGAGCAGTACTTC
TRBJ2-7,TRBV11-3,TRBD1,once,CASSLSGQGTEQYF,TGTGCCAGCAGCTTGAGTGGACAGGGGACAGAGCAGTACTTC
TRBJ1-4,TRBV27,TRBD1,-,CASTSGQFNEKLFF,TGTGCCAGCACCTCGGGACAGTTTAATGAAAAACTGTTTTTT
TRBJ2-5,TRBV6-2/TRBV6-3,TRBD2,-,CASSSTGTTETQYF,TGTGCCAGCAGTTCCACCGGGACTACGGAGACCCAGTACTTC
TRBJ1-6,TRBV19,-,-,CASSITGTSSSPLHF,TGTGCCAGTAGTATTACCGGGACTTCGTCCTCACCCCTCCACTTT
TRBJ1-6,TRBV18,TRBD1,few,CASSLERGLTPLHF,TGTGCCAGCTCACTAGAAAGGGGGCTGACACCCCTCCACTTT
TRBJ1-1,TRBV3-1/TRBV3-2,TRBD1,-,CASSPGDRVNTEAFF,TGTGCCAGCAGCCCAGGGGACAGGGTAAACACTGAAGCTTTCTTT